This TCR beta chain was sequenced in a study of STAT3 mutations in large granular lymphocyte leukemia. With regard to this clone: No antigen is known for it.

Produced via immunoSEQ multiplex PCR; TCRdb's table is partial and in-frame only. The top ten hold around 9.3% of the sample, which has some 15,000 clones, 80% to 95% seen once. Per the germline V gene, CDR1 is SGHNT and CDR2 is YYREEE (reference sequence). V gave up 5 bases and J gave up 4 bases; unmatched junction bases: 4. This CDR3 contains 14 residues. Whole-study findings and limits: All newly emerging clones after therapy were STAT3 wild type. Variable sampling intervals and differing treatment regimens complicated linking therapy response to TCR clonal burden changes. At least one immunodominant TCR beta clonotype appeared in every T-cell large granular lymphocyte leukemia patient.

V gene TRBV5-4 combines with J gene TRBJ2-1, with TRBD2 identical over 9 bases. The TCR was taken from a woman between 50 and 59 years old with T-cell large granular lymphocyte leukemia. Some clones in this sample may be carry-over from other donors' samples. The sequencing input was peripheral blood mononuclear cells. The CDR3 here is CASRSLAGYNEQFF. CDR3 sequence (DNA): TGTGCCAGCAGATCTCTAGCGGGATACAATGAGCAGTTCTTC.